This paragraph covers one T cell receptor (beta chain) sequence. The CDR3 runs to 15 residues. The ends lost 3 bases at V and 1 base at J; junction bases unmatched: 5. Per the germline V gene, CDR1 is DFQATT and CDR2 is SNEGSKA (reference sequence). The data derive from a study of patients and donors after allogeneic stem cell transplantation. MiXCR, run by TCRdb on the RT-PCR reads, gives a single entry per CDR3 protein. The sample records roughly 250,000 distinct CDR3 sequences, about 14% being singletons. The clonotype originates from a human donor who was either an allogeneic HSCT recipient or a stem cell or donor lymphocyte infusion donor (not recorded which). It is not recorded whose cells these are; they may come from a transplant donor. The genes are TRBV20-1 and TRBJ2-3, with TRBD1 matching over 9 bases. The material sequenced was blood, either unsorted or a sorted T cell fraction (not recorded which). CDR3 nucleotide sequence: TGCAGTGCTAGGTTGACAGGGGGGGGCACAGATACGCAGTATTTT. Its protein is CSARLTGGGTDTQYF.